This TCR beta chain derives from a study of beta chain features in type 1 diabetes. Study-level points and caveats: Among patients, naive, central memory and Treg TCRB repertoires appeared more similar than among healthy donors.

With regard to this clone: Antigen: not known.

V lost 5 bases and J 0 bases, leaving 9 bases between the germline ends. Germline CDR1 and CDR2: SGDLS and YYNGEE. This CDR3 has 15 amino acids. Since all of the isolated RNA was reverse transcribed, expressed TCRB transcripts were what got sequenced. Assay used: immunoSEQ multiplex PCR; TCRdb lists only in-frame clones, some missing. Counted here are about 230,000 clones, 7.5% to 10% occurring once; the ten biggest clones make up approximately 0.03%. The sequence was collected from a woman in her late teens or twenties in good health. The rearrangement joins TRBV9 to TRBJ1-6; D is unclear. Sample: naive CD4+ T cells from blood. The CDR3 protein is CASSAGSSYNSPLHF. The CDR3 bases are TGTGCCAGCAGTGCTGGGAGCTCCTATAATTCACCCCTCCACTTT. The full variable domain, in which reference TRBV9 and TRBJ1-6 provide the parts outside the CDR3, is DSGVTQTPKHLITATGQRVTLRCSPRSGDLSVYWYQQSLDQGLQFLIQYYNGEERAKGNILERFSAQQFPDLHSELNLSSLELGDSALYFCASSAGSSYNSPLHFGNGTRLTVT.